Sequencing of this TCR beta chain was carried out in a study of cytomegalovirus exposure and HLA in healthy donors. Germline assignment: CDR1 SGHRS and CDR2 YFSETQ. CDR3 length: 14 amino acids. Trimming left V 8 bases short and J 0 bases short, with 12 bases between. 60 Vbeta and 13 Jbeta primers were used in PCR. Libraries were prepared by immunoSEQ multiplex PCR; TCRdb keeps only in-frame clonotypes and omits some of them. Among 63,000 or so clones listed, about 76% were seen once. The chain joins TRBV5-1 to TRBJ1-3; D is ambiguous. This receptor was identified in a man aged 50 to 59 in good health and CMV-seronegative. The specimen sequenced was PBMCs. The CDR3 coding sequence is TGCGCCAGTCGGAGTTCCCACTCTGGAAACACCATATATTTT. Residues: CASRSSHSGNTIYF.